This TCR beta chain came from a study of blood T cell repertoires in COVID-19. Germline V lookup: CDR1 MNHEY, CDR2 SMNVEV (reference sequence). The CDR3 covers 19 residues. J was trimmed by 1 base and V by 0 bases; bases with no gene match: 11. In the original workflow: Amplified reference gene primers provided the basis for estimating nucleated cell counts. The repertoire was sequenced with immunoSEQ multiplex PCR; TCRdb's copy has only in-frame clones and lacks some. The V and J calls and clone size come from that table; D and trimming were worked out from the DNA. The sample records under 200,000 clones, roughly 84% being singletons.

Source material: peripheral blood. The rearrangement links TRBV27 to TRBJ2-1; 8 bases are shared with TRBD2. The receptor was isolated from a woman aged 70-85 years with COVID-19, enrolled during active disease. The CDR3 DNA follows: TGTGCCAGCAGTTTATCCCCCGGGCTAGCGGGCAGATCCTACAATGAGCAGTTCTTC. Its protein is CASSLSPGLAGRSYNEQFF.